This TCR beta chain came from a study of cytomegalovirus exposure and HLA in healthy donors. Clones were read by immunoSEQ multiplex PCR, and TCRdb kept only the in-frame ones, dropping some. Of 100,000 to 150,000 clones listed, 90% to 95% are singletons. This CDR3 is built from 17 residues. Germline-derived CDR1 and CDR2 are SGHRS and YFSETQ. The V gene end was trimmed by 5 bases and the J gene end by 3 bases; junction bases not matched to a gene: 13. The specimen sequenced was PBMCs. The TCR was taken from a woman in her late teens or twenties in good health and CMV-seronegative. V and J are TRBV5-1 and TRBJ2-3, with 9 bases aligning to TRBD2. The chain's CDR3 is CASRRSVSGSATDTQYF. CDR3 bases: TGCGCCAGCAGGAGGTCCGTTAGCGGGAGCGCGACAGATACGCAGTATTTT.